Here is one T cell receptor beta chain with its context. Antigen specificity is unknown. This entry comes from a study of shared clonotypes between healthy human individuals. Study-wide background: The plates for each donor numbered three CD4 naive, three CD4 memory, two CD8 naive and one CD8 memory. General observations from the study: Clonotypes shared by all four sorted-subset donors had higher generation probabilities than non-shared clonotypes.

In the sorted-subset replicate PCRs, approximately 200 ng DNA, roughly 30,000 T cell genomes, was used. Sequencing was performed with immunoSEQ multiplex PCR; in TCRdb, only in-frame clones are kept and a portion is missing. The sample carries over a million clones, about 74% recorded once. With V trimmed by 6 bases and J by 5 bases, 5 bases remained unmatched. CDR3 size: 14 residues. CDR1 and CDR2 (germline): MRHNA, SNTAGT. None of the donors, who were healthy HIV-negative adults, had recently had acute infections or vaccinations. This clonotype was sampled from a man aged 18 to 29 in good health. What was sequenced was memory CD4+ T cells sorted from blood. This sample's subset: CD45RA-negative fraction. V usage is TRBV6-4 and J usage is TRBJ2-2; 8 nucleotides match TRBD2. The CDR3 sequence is CASRVAGRTGELFF. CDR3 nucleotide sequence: TGTGCCAGCAGAGTAGCGGGGAGAACCGGGGAGCTGTTTTTT.